The present entry profiles one TCR beta chain with its context. Its antigen remains unknown. The CDR3 has 15 amino acids. Trimming removed 5 bases from V and 5 bases from J; junction bases left unmatched: 6. The data belong to a study of T-cell reconstitution after alpha-beta-depleted transplantation in children. Unique molecular identifiers tagged the TCRbeta library. TCRdb redid the calling of the PCR reads with MiXCR, one entry per CDR3 protein. The sample contains fewer than 700,000 distinct CDR3 sequences, 10% to 15% of which appear only once. Study outcomes and limitations: TCRbeta diversity was high at day 60 in some patients (a result of surviving recipient T cells and thymic progenitors).

This receptor was taken from a male patient younger than 18 who had a stem cell transplant for acute myeloid leukemia, so the T cells may come from the graft donor. Sample: PBMCs, mostly from graft donor cells, taken 360 days after TCRalphabeta/CD19-depleted stem cell transplant. This rearrangement joins TRBV12-3 or TRBV12-4 to TRBJ2-5; TRBD2 agrees at 12 bases. This CDR3 reads CASSPTSGRVETQYF. The CDR3, as DNA: TGTGCCAGCAGTCCGACTAGCGGGAGAGTGGAGACCCAGTACTTC.